A selection of T cell receptor beta chains follows, all from one sample in a study of spatial heterogeneity in lung cancer. TCRdb re-analysed the 5' RACE reads in MiXCR, keeping a single row per CDR3 protein. The sample shows under 80,000 distinct CDR3 sequences, under 7.5% of them seen only once. Here the sequenced sample was PBMCs, taken at surgery. The receptors shown here come from a female donor with early-stage non-small cell lung cancer. Both conserved end residues are part of each CDR3. A D gene is named only where the DNA matches it firmly. Where a row states a size, it is once, few, many or the class of an expanded clone; other rows omit it.

TRBV6-6	TRBJ2-7	.	.	TGTGCCAGCGGACCAGGGAACGAGCAGTACTTC	CASGPGNEQYF
TRBV6-1	TRBJ1-1	.	many	TGTGCCAGCAGAAACAGGGACCGGGAGCTTTTCTTT	CASRNRDRELFF
TRBV5-1	TRBJ2-6	.	many	TGCGCCAGCAGCACTGGACGCGGCCCCGACTCTGGGGCCAACGTCCTGACTTTC	CASSTGRGPDSGANVLTF
TRBV18	TRBJ2-7	.	.	TGTGCCAGCTCACCAGGTGGTTCTCAAGGGAGCAGCTCCTACGAGCAGTACTTC	CASSPGGSQGSSSYEQYF
TRBV7-9	TRBJ1-5	.	many	TGTGCCAGCAGTATCGGTAACAATCAGCCCCAGCATTTT	CASSIGNNQPQHF
TRBV10-3	TRBJ1-4	.	many	TGTGCCATCAGTGAGTCTCCGAACAGGGTGGACGAAAAACTGTTTTTT	CAISESPNRVDEKLFF
TRBV15	TRBJ1-2	TRBD1	many	TGTGCCACCAGCCGAACCAGGACAGGGGGGATCCCTATTAGCTACACCTTC	CATSRTRTGGIPISYTF
TRBV7-2	TRBJ2-1	TRBD2	many	TGTGCCAGCAGTCGGACTAGCGGGAGTAATGAGCAGTTCTTC	CASSRTSGSNEQFF
TRBV20-1	TRBJ2-7	TRBD2	few	TGCAGTGCCACCTCAGCGGGAGGCGACTCCTACGAGCAGTACTTC	CSATSAGGDSYEQYF
TRBV30	TRBJ1-2	TRBD1	many	TGTGCCTTCGGACAGGGGAGTTATGGCTACACCTTC	CAFGQGSYGYTF
TRBV6-1	TRBJ2-3	TRBD2	.	TGTGCCAGCAGTGAAGCGGGGGGGGAGGCAGATACGCAGTATTTT	CASSEAGGEADTQYF
TRBV28	TRBJ2-1	TRBD2	few	TGTGCCAGCAGTTTCCCCTTGTTCCTAGCGGGGGAACTAAATGAGCAGTTCTTC	CASSFPLFLAGELNEQFF
TRBV19	TRBJ1-2	.	many	TGTGCCAGTAGTATACAAGGGTTCTATGGCTACACCTTC	CASSIQGFYGYTF
TRBV12-3/TRBV12-4	TRBJ1-5	TRBD1	.	TGTGCCAGCAGTTTCAGCAGGGGGCCATCAGGGCCCCAGCATTTT	CASSFSRGPSGPQHF
TRBV7-8	TRBJ1-5	TRBD1	many	TGTGCCAGCAGCTTAGCGAGGGGGCCTCGGGGCAATCAGCCCCAGCATTTT	CASSLARGPRGNQPQHF
TRBV7-3	TRBJ2-5	TRBD1	many	TGTGCCAGCAGCTTAAGACAGGGTGACAAGACCCAGTACTTC	CASSLRQGDKTQYF
TRBV6-5	TRBJ2-2	TRBD2	many	TGTGCCAGCAGCTCGACTAGCGGGGCTTTGAACACCGGGGAGCTGTTTTTT	CASSSTSGALNTGELFF
TRBV14	TRBJ2-5	TRBD2	many	TGTGCCAGCAGCGTTGGACTAGCGGGAGTGGAGACCCAGTACTTC	CASSVGLAGVETQYF
TRBV10-2	TRBJ2-1	.	few	TGCGCCAGCGGGGTGTCGAAGAATGAGCAGTTCTTC	CASGVSKNEQFF
TRBV3-1	TRBJ2-5	TRBD1	few	TGTGCCAGCAGCCACGGACAGGGCCAAGAGACCCAGTACTTC	CASSHGQGQETQYF
TRBV20-1	TRBJ1-6	.	many	TGCAGTGCTCCCTTGGCAGGTGATTCACCCCTCCACTTT	CSAPLAGDSPLHF
TRBV10-3	TRBJ2-3	TRBD2	many	TGTGCCATCAGTGACGGTCTAGCGGGCGGCACAGATACGCAGTATTTT	CAISDGLAGGTDTQYF
TRBV24-1	TRBJ2-1	.	many	TGTGCCACCAGTGTCCCCCTCGGTGAGCAGTTCTTC	CATSVPLGEQFF
TRBV10-2	TRBJ2-1	TRBD1	many	TGCGCCAGCAGCACCACCTCCACCAGGGGGAATGAGCAGTTCTTC	CASSTTSTRGNEQFF